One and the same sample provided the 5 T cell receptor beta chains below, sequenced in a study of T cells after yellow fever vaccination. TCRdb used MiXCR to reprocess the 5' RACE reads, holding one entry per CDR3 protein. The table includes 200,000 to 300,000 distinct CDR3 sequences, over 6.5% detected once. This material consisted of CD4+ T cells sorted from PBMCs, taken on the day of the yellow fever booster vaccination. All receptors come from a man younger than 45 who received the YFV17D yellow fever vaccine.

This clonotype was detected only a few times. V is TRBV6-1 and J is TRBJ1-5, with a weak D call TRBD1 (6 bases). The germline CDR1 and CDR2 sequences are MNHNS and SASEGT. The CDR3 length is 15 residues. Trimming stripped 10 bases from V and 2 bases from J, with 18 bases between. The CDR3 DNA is TGTGCCACCATGGAACAGGGCAGGGGCAATCAGCCCCAGCATTTT. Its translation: CATMEQGRGNQPQHF.

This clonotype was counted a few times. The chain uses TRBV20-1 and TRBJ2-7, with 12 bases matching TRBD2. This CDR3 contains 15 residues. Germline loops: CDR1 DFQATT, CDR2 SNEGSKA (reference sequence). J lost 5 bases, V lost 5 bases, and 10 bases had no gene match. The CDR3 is CSAPTSGSWANEQYF. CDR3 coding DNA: TGCAGTGCTCCGACTAGCGGGAGTTGGGCTAACGAGCAGTACTTC.

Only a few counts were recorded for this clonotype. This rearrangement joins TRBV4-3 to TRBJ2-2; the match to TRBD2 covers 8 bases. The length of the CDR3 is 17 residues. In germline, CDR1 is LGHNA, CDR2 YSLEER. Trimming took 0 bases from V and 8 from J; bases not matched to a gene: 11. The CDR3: CASSQEIGAGVEGELFF. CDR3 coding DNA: TGCGCCAGCAGCCAAGAGATAGGAGCGGGAGTTGAAGGGGAGCTGTTTTTT.

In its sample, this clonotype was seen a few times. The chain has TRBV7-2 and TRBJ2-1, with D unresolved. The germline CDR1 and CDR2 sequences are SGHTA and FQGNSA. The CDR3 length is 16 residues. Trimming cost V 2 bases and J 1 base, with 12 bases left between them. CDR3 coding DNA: TGTGCCAGCAGCTTAATGAGCGAGAGATCCTACAATGAGCAGTTCTTC. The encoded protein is CASSLMSERSYNEQFF.

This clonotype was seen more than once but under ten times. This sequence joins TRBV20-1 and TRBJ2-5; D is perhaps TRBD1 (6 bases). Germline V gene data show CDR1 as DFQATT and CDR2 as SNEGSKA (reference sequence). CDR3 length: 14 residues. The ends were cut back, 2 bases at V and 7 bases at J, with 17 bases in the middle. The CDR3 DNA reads TGCAGTGCTAGAATCGGACAGCGAAGGGGGACCCAGTACTTC. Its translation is CSARIGQRRGTQYF.